The rows below give T cell receptor beta chains drawn from one sample of a study of blood T cell repertoires in COVID-19. TCRdb keeps only in-frame clones here, not all; method: immunoSEQ multiplex PCR. The sample records about 210,000 clones, around 87% being singletons. Sequencing input: PBMCs or T cells enriched from blood (not recorded which). The receptor set was obtained from a man aged 25-45 years in a cohort exposed to, infected with or recovered from COVID-19 (not recorded which). The CDR3 runs from the conserved cysteine through the conserved F or W. D genes are given only for firm matches. Some rows have no size entry. The others give once, few or many, or a class for an expanded clone.

>TRBD1|TRBJ2-7|TRBV11-2|-
CASSSGQGNYEQYF
TGTGCCAGCAGCTCAGGACAGGGTAACTACGAGCAGTACTTC
>-|TRBJ2-5|TRBV18|once
CASSPRRGGQETQYF
TGTGCCAGCTCACCAAGGAGGGGAGGTCAAGAGACCCAGTACTTC
>TRBD2|TRBJ2-3|TRBV7-3|-
CASSEGLGDTDTQYF
TGTGCCAGCAGCGAGGGACTAGGGGACACAGATACGCAGTATTTT
>-|TRBJ1-1|TRBV19|-
CASSRGSNTEAFF
TGTGCCAGTTCTAGGGGAAGTAACACTGAAGCTTTCTTT
>TRBD1|TRBJ2-3|TRBV28|-
CASSRGTGVADTQYF
TGTGCCAGCAGTCGGGGGACAGGGGTTGCGGATACGCAGTATTTT
>TRBD1|TRBJ2-3|TRBV24-1|-
CATSGGAKGARDTQYF
TGTGCCACCAGTGGAGGGGCAAAGGGGGCGCGGGATACGCAGTATTTT
>TRBD2|TRBJ2-3|TRBV24-1|-
CATSPAGLVFGDTQYF
TGTGCCACCTCGCCGGCGGGACTAGTGTTTGGAGATACGCAGTATTTT
>TRBD1|TRBJ1-6|TRBV5-1|-
CASTLTGIGSNSPLHF
TGCGCCAGCACCTTGACAGGGATTGGGAGTAATTCACCCCTCCACTTT
>TRBD1|TRBJ2-7|TRBV19|-
CASSISWTGRTYEQYF
TGTGCCAGTAGTATAAGTTGGACAGGGAGGACCTACGAGCAGTACTTC
>TRBD1|TRBJ2-7|TRBV7-2|-
CASSPDRASYEQYF
TGTGCCAGCAGCCCTGACAGGGCCTCCTACGAGCAGTACTTC
>TRBD2|TRBJ2-1|TRBV3-1/TRBV3-2|-
CASSQEGTSGYNEQFF
TGTGCCAGCAGCCAAGAGGGGACTAGCGGTTACAATGAGCAGTTCTTC